The entry below gives a single T cell receptor beta chain sequence along with its context. The data were taken from a study of shared clonotypes between healthy human individuals. Using 200 ng DNA, approximately 27,000 T cell genomes, the sorted-subset replicate PCRs were run. Methods used by the authors: ImmunoSEQ supplied junction-only sequences lacking quality scores, so filtering was different. TCRdb keeps only in-frame clones here, not all; method: immunoSEQ multiplex PCR. D and trimming come from the DNA, and the V and J calls and clone size come from that table. The table lists 850,000 to 1,200,000 clones, about 70% of them singletons. The CDR3 is 14 residues long. Germline CDR1 SGHTA, CDR2 FQGNSA. V lost 5 bases and J 4 bases, leaving 14 bases between the germline ends.

The J gene is TRBJ1-1, the V gene TRBV7-2; perhaps TRBD1 as D (5 bases). The sequenced sample consisted of memory CD4+ T cells sorted from blood. Documented subset: CD45RA-negative fraction. The receptor was isolated from a man aged 18-30 years in good health. The CDR3 sequence is CASSRGQATTEAFF. Written as DNA, the CDR3 is TGTGCCAGCAGCCGGGGCCAAGCAACCACTGAAGCTTTCTTT.